This TCR beta chain was identified in a study of PD-L1 blockade in urothelial cancer. Study in general: Patients, treated from about 2014 onward, received atezolizumab 1,200 mg intravenously every 3 weeks. Among blood samples, the median T cell count was some 140,000.

Assay: immunoSEQ multiplex PCR; the TCRdb copy retains only in-frame clones and omits some. The sample includes under 55,000 clones, around 80% of them seen just once. Time point noted: pretreatment peripheral blood. Patients had urothelial carcinoma that was locally advanced or metastatic. This CDR3 spans 14 amino acids. V was clipped by 2 bases and J by 6 bases, with 13 bases between them. Per germline, CDR1 SGHTS and CDR2 YDEGEE. V usage is TRBV5-8 and J usage is TRBJ2-3; a possible D gene is TRBD2 (5 bases). The receptor's source is a man between 70 and 80 years old with urothelial cancer. The sample in question was PBMCs, obtained around atezolizumab (anti-PD-L1) treatment. The DNA of the CDR3 is TGTGCCAGCAGCTTCACCGGGAATCGCGATACGCAGTATTTT. It translates to CASSFTGNRDTQYF.